Each of the 23 T cell receptor beta chains below was sequenced from the same sample in a study of OX40 agonist ivuxolimab in advanced cancers. The table came from immunoSEQ multiplex PCR; TCRdb's copy has only in-frame clones and leaves some out. The data contain 70,000 or so clones, more than 80% of them singletons. The specimen comprised CD4+ or CD8+ T cells sorted from blood, sampled in a trial of the OX40 agonist ivuxolimab. Receptors were obtained from an adult with an advanced solid tumor such as melanoma, head and neck, liver or kidney cancer.

The chain uses TRBV6-5 and TRBJ2-5; no firm D call. Germline V gives CDR1 MNHEY, CDR2 SVGAGI. With 7 bases removed from V and 1 base from J, the gap between germline ends came to 4 bases. This CDR3 spans 11 amino acids. CDR3 loop: CASTIQETQYF. Here the CDR3 DNA reads TGTGCCAGCACCATCCAAGAGACCCAGTACTTC.

This clone has just a few counts. The J gene is TRBJ2-3, the V gene TRBV1; the DNA was not compared with TRBD2, the D call given in the table. TRBV1 is described as a pseudogene. The CDR3 extends over 17 amino acids. The CDR3 nucleotides are TGCACCAGCAGCCAAGATGCGTGGCTAGCGGGCACAGATACGCAGTATTTT. It encodes CTSSQDAWLAGTDTQYF.

This chain connects TRBV29-1 to TRBJ2-5; TRBD2 might be the D (7 bases). Germline V CDR1 and CDR2: SQVTM, ANQGSEA. The V end was cut by 5 bases, the J end by 5 bases, with 21 bases between. CDR3 length: 15 amino acids. Written as DNA, the CDR3 is TGCAGCGTTCCCCTCCCTGGGGGGGCCTTCGAGACCCAGTACTTC. This gives the protein CSVPLPGGAFETQYF.

V is TRBV6-1 and J is TRBJ2-3; 8 nucleotides match TRBD1. The CDR3 length is 15 residues. Germline lookup yields CDR1 MNHNS and CDR2 SASEGT. Trimming took 6 bases from V and 1 from J; bases not matched to a gene: 6. CDR3 nucleotides: TGTGCCAGCAGAGCGACAGGGGTCCGCACAGATACGCAGTATTTT. Amino acid sequence: CASRATGVRTDTQYF.

This clone was seen a single time. The chain carries TRBV6-5 and TRBJ1-2; D gene uncertain. Germline CDR1 MNHEY, CDR2 SVGAGI. The CDR3 contains 11 residues. The ends were cut back, 5 bases at V and 7 bases at J, with 8 bases in the middle. The CDR3 DNA reads TGTGCCAGCAGTATTAGCACTGGCTACACCTTC. Protein sequence: CASSISTGYTF.

The rearrangement uses TRBV6-1 and TRBJ1-2; no definite D call. V was trimmed by 8 bases and J by 1 base, leaving 14 bases between them. Germline V lookup: CDR1 MNHNS, CDR2 SASEGT. This CDR3 is 14 amino acids long. In DNA form, the CDR3 reads TGTGCCAGCGCCCAGGAGCGGGTTAACTATGGCTACACCTTC. Amino acids: CASAQERVNYGYTF.

The V gene is TRBV14, the J gene TRBJ2-7; TRBD2 aligns across 7 bases. This CDR3 spans 15 amino acids. V shed 3 bases, J shed 0 bases, and the junction held 5 bases outside the gene matches. From germline, CDR1 is SGHDN and CDR2 FVKESK. The CDR3 coding sequence is TGTGCCAGCAGCCAGTATTCGGGGGGCTCCTACGAGCAGTACTTC. This sequence encodes CASSQYSGGSYEQYF.

In this sample, this clone turned up once. The chain combines TRBV19 with TRBJ2-2, with TRBD1 matching 7 bases. Germline lookup yields CDR1 LNHDA and CDR2 SQIVND (reference sequence). CDR3 size: 15 residues. Trimming at V came to 6 bases and at J to 7 bases, leaving 11 bases not matched to a gene. The CDR3 nucleotides read TGTGCCAGTAGCAGGAGACAGGGAAATATCGGGGAGCTGTTTTTT. The encoded protein is CASSRRQGNIGELFF.

The gene calls are TRBV4-1 and TRBJ2-1, with D perhaps matching TRBD1 (5 bases). The CDR3 totals 14 residues. Trimming shortened V by 1 base and J by 8 bases, and 12 bases separated the two germline ends. The germline V gene has CDR1 MGHRA and CDR2 YSYEKL. The CDR3 loop reads CASSQGQWSDEQFF. CDR3 sequence (DNA): TGCGCCAGCAGCCAAGGACAGTGGTCGGATGAGCAGTTCTTC.

This clone occurred once. This sequence joins TRBV9 and TRBJ2-2; 9 nucleotides agree with TRBD1. Trimming at V came to 2 bases and at J to 5 bases, leaving 7 bases not matched to a gene. Germline lookup yields CDR1 SGDLS and CDR2 YYNGEE. The CDR3 has 16 amino acids. CDR3 sequence (DNA): TGTGCCAGCAGCGTTACTGGGACAGGGCAGACCGGGGAGCTGTTTTTT. It is translated as CASSVTGTGQTGELFF.

This clone was observed a handful of times. V usage is TRBV29-1 and J usage is TRBJ2-2; D remains unclear. V shed 3 bases and J shed 0 bases, with 11 bases lying between them. CDR3 length: 15 amino acids. Germline V lookup: CDR1 SQVTM, CDR2 ANQGSEA. CDR3 protein: CSVDKPGANTGELFF. The DNA for the CDR3 is TGCAGCGTTGATAAACCCGGTGCGAACACCGGGGAGCTGTTTTTT.

The chain combines TRBV11-1 with TRBJ2-7, with D maybe TRBD1 (5 bases). Germline CDR1 and CDR2: SGHAT and FQDESV (reference sequence). CDR3 length: 13 residues. V gave up 2 bases and J gave up 12 bases, with 17 bases separating them. The CDR3 coding sequence is TGTGCCAGCAGCTTATTTGGGGCGAGCACCGGGTACTTC. Translation: CASSLFGASTGYF.

CDR3 protein: CASSFAGQIHHTF. In DNA form, the CDR3 reads TGTGCCAGCAGTTTTGCGGGACAGATACACCATACCTTC. The V and J genes are TRBV27 and TRBJ1-2; 7 bases map to TRBD1. This CDR3 spans 13 amino acids. CDR1 is MNHEY and CDR2 is SMNVEV in the germline V gene (reference sequence). Trimming removed 3 bases from V and 14 bases from J; junction bases left unmatched: 12.

CDR3 DNA sequence: TGTGCCAGCAGTAGCCCGGGGGAGCGGACTGAAGCTTTCTTT. The encoded protein is CASSSPGERTEAFF. This sequence joins TRBV27 and TRBJ1-1, with a possible D match to TRBD1 (5 bases). Germline V gene sequence: CDR1 MNHEY, CDR2 SMNVEV (reference sequence). The CDR3 has 14 residues. Between the trimmed V and J ends, which lost 5 bases and 5 bases, there was a span of 15 bases.

The chain uses TRBV30 and TRBJ2-3; a weak D match, TRBD1 (6 bases). Between the trimmed V and J ends, which lost 2 bases and 1 base, there was a span of 10 bases. This CDR3 comprises 14 residues. The germline V gene has CDR1 GTSNPN and CDR2 SVGIG (reference sequence). The CDR3 is CAWSHPGGTDTQYF. CDR3 sequence (DNA): TGTGCCTGGAGTCATCCAGGGGGCACAGATACGCAGTATTTT.

This chain connects TRBV10-1 to TRBJ2-1; the match to TRBD2 covers 12 bases. This CDR3 is 19 amino acids long. In germline, CDR1 is WNHNN, CDR2 SYGVQD (reference sequence). The V segment lost 4 bases and the J segment 6 bases; nucleotides outside the gene matches: 16. The CDR3 protein is CASSASGLAGGLASNEQFF. The CDR3 DNA is TGCGCCAGCAGTGCCAGCGGGCTAGCGGGGGGGCTTGCTAGCAATGAGCAGTTCTTC.

The J gene is TRBJ2-3, the V gene TRBV29-1; tentatively, D is TRBD2 (6 bases). The V end was cut by 8 bases, the J end by 5 bases, with 17 bases between. The germline CDR1 and CDR2 sequences are SQVTM and ANQGSEA. The CDR3 consists of 13 residues. The CDR3 loop reads CSTQGPSVDTQYF. The CDR3 bases are TGCAGCACACAAGGACCTAGCGTAGATACGCAGTATTTT.

The chain joins TRBV5-8 to TRBJ1-6, with TRBD1 matching 8 bases. Looked up from germline, CDR1 is SGHTS and CDR2 is YDEGEE. The CDR3 runs to 16 residues. The V and J ends lost 0 bases and 5 bases, in that order; junction bases with no gene match: 4. The CDR3 protein is CASSLGDRRNNSPLHF. CDR3 sequence (DNA): TGTGCCAGCAGCTTGGGGGACAGGAGAAATAATTCACCCCTCCACTTT.

V usage is TRBV5-5 and J usage is TRBJ2-3; D ambiguous. V was clipped by 6 bases and J by 3 bases, with 11 bases between them. This CDR3 is 13 amino acids long. CDR1 and CDR2 (germline): SGHKS, YYEKEE (reference sequence). The CDR3 DNA reads TGTGCCAGCACCGTCAAGATGACAGATACGCAGTATTTT. This encodes CASTVKMTDTQYF.

V gene TRBV15 combines with J gene TRBJ2-2, with D unclear. The length of the CDR3 is 14 residues. Per germline, CDR1 LNHNV and CDR2 YYDKDF (reference sequence). V lost 0 bases to trimming and J lost 6 bases, with 8 bases between them. The CDR3 loop is CATSRDKNPGELFF. CDR3 nucleotides: TGTGCCACCAGCAGAGATAAGAATCCCGGGGAGCTGTTTTTT.

The CDR3 DNA is TGTGCCAGCAGCACGAGGACTAGCGGGCCCTCCGCGACCCAGTACTTC. It is translated as CASSTRTSGPSATQYF. V and J are TRBV13 and TRBJ2-5; the match to TRBD2 covers 11 bases. CDR3 length equals 16 residues. CDR1 is PRHDT and CDR2 is FYEKMQ in the germline V gene (reference sequence). With 5 bases clipped from V and 7 bases from J, the junction kept 12 bases outside the gene matches.

The V and J genes are TRBV6-5 and TRBJ1-1; D is unresolved. Germline loops: CDR1 MNHEY, CDR2 SVGAGI. This CDR3 region has 16 residues. The V end was cut by 0 bases, the J end by 1 base, with 12 bases between. The CDR3 reads CASSYSGGRQNTEAFF. Here the CDR3 DNA reads TGTGCCAGCAGTTACTCGGGTGGCCGGCAGAACACTGAAGCTTTCTTT.

This rearrangement joins TRBV19 to TRBJ1-2; D not certain. The V gene's germline CDR1 is LNHDA and CDR2 SQIVND (reference sequence). The CDR3 spans 13 residues. The V end was cut by 0 bases, the J end by 7 bases, with 9 bases between. The CDR3 spells CASSIDLFGGYTF. CDR3 DNA sequence: TGTGCCAGTAGTATAGATCTCTTTGGTGGCTACACCTTC.